The text below deals with one TCR beta chain. Its antigen remains unidentified. No base quality values were provided; no much bigger clone lies one nucleotide off. Its CDR3 holds 11 amino acids, cysteine through phenylalanine. Only the CDR3 DNA is retained, 33 bases long and in frame from the first base. Between the V and J ends, shortened by 6 bases and 4 bases respectively, the junction contains 9 bases. Per the germline V gene, SQVTM is the CDR1 and ANQGSEA is the CDR2. The data are from a study of T cells in Graves' hyperthyroidism and ophthalmopathy (dated 2019 in TCRdb). Study-wide context: Peripheral blood samples were taken at initial diagnosis, before any treatment was given. A discovery cohort of about 96 patients, about 43 with Graves' ophthalmopathy and 55 to 60 with stable Graves' hyperthyroidism, was used to find distinguishing TCR V-J signatures. Prospective prediction of ophthalmopathy was tested in an independent validation cohort of under 20 hyperthyroidism patients and some 17 patients who later progressed to ophthalmopathy. Following sampling, methimazole starting at 30 mg daily was given to hyperthyroidism patients, and high-dose intravenous methylprednisolone was given to ophthalmopathy patients. The paper describes TCR Vbeta CDR3 sequencing of 135 peripheral blood samples, made up of under 50 ophthalmopathy patients, approximately 76 hyperthyroidism patients and roughly 17 progressor patients. The roughly 99 discovery patients were divided at random into training and test sets in a 7:3 ratio. In addition, the study compared T-cell repertoires in thyroid tissue and in blood from about 6 Graves' hyperthyroidism patients. Study-level results and caveats: Most expanded thyroid clonotypes (frequency above 0.001) were also detected in blood, a finding suggesting that blood repertoires may reflect thyroid immune responses. Sample size was not statistically predetermined, and blinding of investigators to group allocation was not performed. Ophthalmopathy was separated from stable hyperthyroidism by a 13 V-J signature model, with over 85% sensitivity and approximately 81% specificity obtained in cross-validation and 80%/75% obtained in testing. In validation, progression to ophthalmopathy was predicted by the model with 70.59% sensitivity and 72% to 85% specificity, a median of approximately 6.5 months before onset.

A patient counted as having stable Graves' hyperthyroidism if no progression to ophthalmopathy occurred over 18 months of follow-up. Hyperthyroidism patients were newly diagnosed, with disease duration under 2 months, and aged 18 to 65 years. Any patient with an uncontrolled infection, another autoimmune disease, pregnancy or lactation was excluded. Clinical symptoms, serum thyroxine and TRAb, thyroid ultrasound, and orbital computed tomography formed the basis for the diagnoses. PBMCs were isolated from roughly 10 ml of fresh peripheral blood by Ficoll-Paque density gradient centrifugation. Trizol reagent was used to extract total RNA, and RNA quality was then checked on an Agilent 2100 Bioanalyzer. TCR beta CDR3 regions were amplified from RNA transcripts. The TCR CDR3 was subjected to a first round of RT-PCR using the HTBI primer set and the Qiagen OneStep RT-PCR kit. A second multiplex PCR round built the libraries, followed by size selection and purification. The libraries were sequenced on an Illumina HiSeq2000 using paired-end 100 bp reads. In the paper's pipeline: SOAPnuke was used to process the raw data, throwing out any read that contained adapters or uncalled bases, had a mean Phred below 15, or lacked an exact constant-primer or identifier match. High-quality paired reads were merged with COPE v1.2.5, and unique nucleotide sequences were defined as clonotypes. MiTCR v1.1 was used to align the clonotypes against IMGT TRBV, TRBD and TRBJ reference segments. Only V-J combinations with frequency above 0.0001, covering about 99% of repertoires, were analysed. A TCS score was defined as the ratio between F50 (clonal expansion) and ExV (chaos), using BLOSUM62-based TCRdist between CDR3 peptides within each V-J. Welch's t-statistics and random forest reduced fewer than 550 V-J features to roughly 13, which were used in a naive Bayes classifier (R e1071). Clones were called with MiXCR by TCRdb after fastp trimmed the public reads at Q25, and only in-frame beta chains were retained. Each CDR3 protein gets just one entry, which takes the most common genes and DNA from the rows behind it. TCRdb's processing, not the study's, gives the V and J calls here. A total of around 350,000 distinct CDR3 sequences appear in this sample, roughly 25% of them only once. The ten largest account for roughly 70% of the sample.

The rearranged chain carries TRBV29-1 and TRBJ1-1, with no reliable assignment of the D segment. The receptor's source is a man in his fifties with Graves' hyperthyroidism. The sample taken for sequencing was blood. The CDR3 loop reads CSVPGGTEAFF. The DNA is as follows: TGCAGCGTCCCTGGCGGCACTGAAGCTTTCTTT.